Presented here are 27 T cell receptor beta chains from one specimen sequenced in a study of T-cell reconstitution after alpha-beta-depleted transplantation in children. The TCRbeta library incorporated unique molecular identifiers. TCRdb ran MiXCR on the PCR reads and lists one entry per CDR3 protein. This table has 300,000 to 400,000 distinct CDR3 sequences, about a quarter appearing once. The sequencing used PBMCs, mostly from graft donor cells, collected 180 days after TCRalphabeta/CD19-depleted stem cell transplant. These receptors were obtained from a male patient aged 10-17 years who had a stem cell transplant for acute lymphoblastic leukemia, so the T cells may come from the graft donor.

This clonotype was counted between two and nine times. V gene TRBV5-1 combines with J gene TRBJ2-1; 9 bases are shared with TRBD2. Germline-derived CDR1 and CDR2 are SGHRS and YFSETQ. V was pared by 0 bases and J by 7 bases, with 14 bases of the junction left unmatched. The CDR3 consists of 18 residues. CDR3 coding DNA: TGCGCCAGCAGCTTGGAGGGCCTAGCGGGATGGGGGTGGAATGAGCAGTTCTTC. It specifies CASSLEGLAGWGWNEQFF.

This clonotype appeared a few times. This chain links TRBV20-1 with TRBJ1-6; a weak D match, TRBD1 (6 bases). Germline values: CDR1 DFQATT, CDR2 SNEGSKA (reference sequence). This CDR3 contains 13 residues. Between the trimmed V and J ends, which lost 3 bases and 13 bases, there was a span of 16 bases. The CDR3 here is CSARGVLQGPLHF. CDR3 nucleotide sequence: TGCAGTGCTAGGGGGGTACTCCAGGGGCCCCTCCACTTT.

The chain links TRBV20-1 to TRBJ1-2; D not certain. The CDR3 has 12 amino acids. Deletions cut 3 bases from V and 6 bases from J, with 11 bases between. In germline, CDR1 is DFQATT, CDR2 SNEGSKA (reference sequence). The CDR3 here is CSARTGSHGYTF. The CDR3 coding sequence is TGCAGTGCTAGGACCGGGTCCCATGGCTACACCTTC.

For the CDR3, the DNA is TGTGCCACCAGCAGATCTCAGGGACAGCCCCAGCATTTT. Translated, it gives CATSRSQGQPQHF. The chain couples TRBV15 to TRBJ1-5, with D perhaps matching TRBD1 (5 bases). The V and J ends lost 2 bases and 7 bases respectively, with 9 bases between them. The germline V gene encodes CDR1 LNHNV and CDR2 YYDKDF (reference sequence). The CDR3 is 13 residues long.

This clonotype was seen more than once but under ten times. This sequence joins TRBV12-3 or TRBV12-4 and TRBJ1-3; no definite D call. Deletions cut 7 bases from V and 0 bases from J, with 7 bases between. This CDR3 spans 13 amino acids. This chain's CDR3 is CASTLPSGNTIYF. The DNA of the CDR3 is TGTGCCAGCACCTTACCCTCTGGAAACACCATATATTTT.

The gene calls are TRBV29-1 and TRBJ2-3; 9 nucleotides match TRBD2. The CDR3 is made up of 14 amino acids. Per germline, CDR1 SQVTM and CDR2 ANQGSEA. The junction had 8 bases not matched to a gene; V was cut back by 6 bases and J by 4 bases. The CDR3 DNA reads as TGCAGCGTGCTAGCGGGAACGTTCCCAGATACGCAGTATTTT. This encodes CSVLAGTFPDTQYF.

The chain combines TRBV11-2 with TRBJ2-2; 11 bases map to TRBD2. CDR3 length equals 16 residues. V lost 1 base and J lost 5; bases outside the gene matches: 3. From germline, CDR1 is SGHAT and CDR2 FQNNGV. CDR3 region: CASSLALAGGTGELFF. The CDR3 coding sequence is TGTGCCAGCAGCTTAGCCCTAGCGGGAGGTACCGGGGAGCTGTTTTTT.

This sequence joins TRBV27 and TRBJ2-3; 9 positions agree with TRBD2. CDR1 is MNHEY, CDR2 SMNVEV, per germline (reference sequence). The V segment lost 1 base and the J segment 4 bases; nucleotides outside the gene matches: 6. This CDR3 is 16 amino acids long. The CDR3 protein is CASSLWGGRGPDTQYF. The DNA of the CDR3 is TGTGCCAGCAGTTTATGGGGCGGGAGGGGCCCAGATACGCAGTATTTT.

The table lists this clonotype with a few counts. The chain uses TRBV6-1 and TRBJ1-3; no firm D call. CDR1 is MNHNS, CDR2 SASEGT, per germline. This CDR3 is 11 amino acids long. V dropped 6 bases and J dropped 9 bases, with 9 bases sitting between them. In DNA, the CDR3 is TGTGCCAGCAGCCGCACCCTCACCATATATTTT. Its protein is CASSRTLTIYF.

The chain has TRBV5-1 and TRBJ2-6; 7 bases map to TRBD2. Germline lookup yields CDR1 SGHRS and CDR2 YFSETQ. This CDR3 has 18 amino acids. The J segment lost 1 base and the V segment lost 2 bases, leaving 9 bases of the junction unmatched. This CDR3 reads CASSFEWGLKSGANVLTF. The CDR3 nucleotides are TGCGCCAGCAGCTTCGAGTGGGGACTAAAGTCTGGGGCCAACGTCCTGACTTTC.

V gene TRBV20-1 combines with J gene TRBJ2-7; 7 bases align to TRBD2. CDR1 DFQATT and CDR2 SNEGSKA come from the germline V gene (reference sequence). CDR3 length: 14 amino acids. The V gene end was trimmed by 5 bases and the J gene end by 2 bases; junction bases not matched to a gene: 9. DNA of the CDR3: TGCAGTGCTGTAAAGGAAGCGGGACCCTACGAGCAGTACTTC. Translated: CSAVKEAGPYEQYF.

The chain is built from TRBV7-6 and TRBJ2-2, with 10 bases matching TRBD1. Germline V gives CDR1 SGHVS, CDR2 FNYEAQ. The CDR3 has 17 amino acids. Trimming cost V 5 bases and J 4 bases; bases outside gene matches: 10. The CDR3 nucleotides read TGTGCCAGCAGCGTAGTTCCGGGACAGGGGACCACCGGGGAGCTGTTTTTT. The encoded protein is CASSVVPGQGTTGELFF.

In this sample, this clonotype turned up a few times. CDR3 coding DNA: TGTGCCAGCGCCCTGGGAACCGAGCAGTACTTC. Its translation: CASALGTEQYF. The gene calls are TRBV5-8 and TRBJ2-7; D remains ambiguous. The CDR3 is 11 amino acids. Germline lookup yields CDR1 SGHTS and CDR2 YDEGEE. Deletions cut 7 bases from V and 6 bases from J, with 11 bases between.

This clonotype occurred once. The chain combines TRBV7-9 with TRBJ2-2, with a tentative D call TRBD1 (6 bases). Germline V gene lookup returns CDR1 SEHNR and CDR2 FQNEAQ (reference sequence). Trimming took 7 bases from V and 4 from J, leaving 13 bases between them. The CDR3 extends over 14 amino acids. CDR3: CASTSGHPTGELFF. CDR3 coding DNA: TGTGCCAGCACCTCGGGACACCCCACCGGGGAGCTGTTTTTT.

A few counts support this clonotype. V usage is TRBV9 and J usage is TRBJ2-7; 7 bases match TRBD2. The CDR3 is made up of 14 amino acids. The germline V gene has CDR1 SGDLS and CDR2 YYNGEE. V trimming: 0 bases; J trimming: 5 bases; junction bases outside the gene matches: 5. DNA of the CDR3: TGTGCCAGCAGCGTAGTTGGGGGGGAAGACGAGCAGTACTTC. Residues: CASSVVGGEDEQYF. The whole variable domain, filled in from reference TRBV9 and TRBJ2-7, reads DSGVTQTPKHLITATGQRVTLRCSPRSGDLSVYWYQQSLDQGLQFLIQYYNGEERAKGNILERFSAQQFPDLHSELNLSSLELGDSALYFCASSVVGGEDEQYFGPGTRLTVT.

The chain joins TRBV7-2 to TRBJ2-2, with 9 bases fitting TRBD2. Germline CDR1 is SGHTA and CDR2 is FQGNSA. Trimming cost V 1 base and J 8 bases; bases outside gene matches: 11. This CDR3 spans 17 amino acids. The CDR3 nucleotides read TGTGCCAGCAGCTTAGGGCCTGCGGGAGGGATCACGGGGGAGCTGTTTTTT. Protein: CASSLGPAGGITGELFF.

This clonotype turned up a few times. This chain uses TRBV10-2 with TRBJ1-6; perhaps TRBD1 as D (5 bases). V lost 1 base and J lost 7, with 11 bases in between. The CDR3 runs to 15 residues. Germline V lookup: CDR1 WSHSY, CDR2 SAAADI. In nucleotides, the CDR3 is TGCGCCAGCAGTGAGTTGACAGTCTCCAATTCACCCCTCCACTTT. Translated, it gives CASSELTVSNSPLHF.

This clonotype has more than one count but fewer than ten. V and J are TRBV5-1 and TRBJ1-1; a possible D gene is TRBD1 (6 bases). Trimming shortened V by 4 bases and J by 3 bases, and 16 bases separated the two germline ends. The CDR3 totals 15 residues. Germline V gene data show CDR1 as SGHRS and CDR2 as YFSETQ. The chain's CDR3 is CASSPPGQSYTEAFF. CDR3 nucleotides: TGCGCCAGCAGCCCCCCCGGACAGAGCTACACTGAAGCTTTCTTT.

This clonotype has a count of ten or more. The chain is built from TRBV12-3 or TRBV12-4 and TRBJ2-1, with TRBD1 as a possible D gene (6 bases). There are 13 residues in the CDR3. Trimming removed 5 bases from V and 10 bases from J, with 15 bases in between. The CDR3 protein is CASSTDRPREQFF. The CDR3 DNA reads as TGTGCCAGCAGTACCGACAGGCCTAGGGAGCAGTTCTTC.

The V gene is TRBV4-1, the J gene TRBJ2-7, with 8 bases matching TRBD1. J gave up 2 bases and V 3 bases, and 9 bases lay outside the gene matches. This CDR3 is built from 16 residues. In germline, CDR1 is MGHRA, CDR2 YSYEKL. The CDR3 reads CASSHFPGGTAYEQYF. CDR3 DNA: TGCGCCAGCAGCCATTTCCCAGGGGGCACAGCCTACGAGCAGTACTTC.

The chain combines TRBV7-6 with TRBJ2-1, with 10 bases that match TRBD2. This CDR3 is 17 amino acids long. Germline V gene sequence: CDR1 SGHVS, CDR2 FNYEAQ. Germline trimming cut 5 bases from V and 1 base from J; bases unmatched to any gene: 8. In nucleotides, the CDR3 is TGTGCCAGCAGCGATATACAAGCGGGAGGGTCCTACAATGAGCAGTTCTTC. This gives the protein CASSDIQAGGSYNEQFF.

This clonotype was observed a handful of times. The chain employs TRBV27 and TRBJ1-2; 7 bases align to TRBD1. The length of the CDR3 is 15 residues. The germline CDR1 and CDR2 sequences are MNHEY and SMNVEV (reference sequence). The V segment lost 2 bases and the J segment 0 bases; nucleotides outside the gene matches: 3. The CDR3 reads CASSLGGGPNYGYTF. The CDR3 coding sequence is TGTGCCAGCAGTTTAGGAGGGGGCCCTAACTATGGCTACACCTTC.

The rearrangement links TRBV10-1 to TRBJ1-6; possibly TRBD1 for D (5 bases). Germline assignment: CDR1 WNHNN and CDR2 SYGVQD (reference sequence). The V gene lost 6 bases and the J gene lost 6 bases, with 12 bases spanning the gap. This CDR3 spans 14 amino acids. The DNA of the CDR3 is TGCGCCAGCAGATCGGGACTCGGTAATTCACCCCTCCACTTT. It specifies CASRSGLGNSPLHF.

This chain connects TRBV18 to TRBJ2-1; 8 nucleotides agree with TRBD1. The CDR3 length is 15 residues. Germline lookup yields CDR1 KGHSH and CDR2 LQKENI. The ends lost 3 bases at V and 3 bases at J; junction bases unmatched: 4. DNA for the CDR3: TGTGCCAGCTCACCCCAGGGGGCCCTCTACAATGAGCAGTTCTTC. This encodes CASSPQGALYNEQFF.

V usage is TRBV29-1 and J usage is TRBJ2-1, with 8 bases matching TRBD1. J gave up 3 bases and V 5 bases, and 6 bases lay outside the gene matches. Germline CDR1 and CDR2: SQVTM and ANQGSEA. The CDR3 consists of 14 residues. This chain's CDR3 is CSVRGTGGYNEQFF. DNA for the CDR3: TGCAGCGTTAGAGGGACAGGCGGCTACAATGAGCAGTTCTTC.

This clonotype was picked up a small number of times. The chain carries TRBV15 and TRBJ2-7; TRBD2 is a possible D gene (6 bases). CDR1 LNHNV and CDR2 YYDKDF come from the germline V gene (reference sequence). V lost 0 bases and J 4 bases, leaving 7 bases between the germline ends. The CDR3 covers 13 residues. DNA for the CDR3: TGTGCCACCAGCAGAGAGGGGGGATACGAGCAGTACTTC. Its translation: CATSREGGYEQYF.

This chain links TRBV9 with TRBJ2-7; D is unclear. The V gene's germline CDR1 is SGDLS and CDR2 YYNGEE. V was shortened by 3 bases and J by 1 base, with 14 bases between the two germline ends. CDR3 size: 15 residues. The CDR3 protein is CASSGYSAPSYEQYF. CDR3 DNA sequence: TGTGCCAGCAGCGGATACAGTGCACCTTCCTACGAGCAGTACTTC.